These T cell receptor beta chains were read from a single sample in a study of CD8+ T cells in alopecia areata. Profiled with immunoSEQ multiplex PCR; TCRdb holds only in-frame clones, not every one. The table lists approximately 140,000 clones, roughly four fifths of them singletons. Material: CD8+ T cells sorted from blood, obtained at week 4, from a patient treated with tofacitinib. The origin of the receptors is a human donor with alopecia areata. The CDR3 runs from the conserved cysteine through the conserved F or W. D genes are given only for firm matches. Clone size is shown for a subset of rows, as once, few, many or a class of expanded clone.

V gene,J gene,D gene,clone size,CDR3 length,CDR3 DNA,CDR3 protein
TRBV7-7,TRBJ2-5,TRBD2,.,15,TGTGCTAGCAGCTTAGGATCTAGCGGGGGAGAGACCCAGTACTTC,CASSLGSSGGETQYF
TRBV7-9,TRBJ1-1,.,.,11,TGTGCCAGCAGCTTACTTGGCGAAGCTTTCTTT,CASSLLGEAFF
TRBV4-3,TRBJ2-7,TRBD1,.,14,TGCGCCAGCAGCCAAGAGTGGACAGGCTACGAGCAGTACTTC,CASSQEWTGYEQYF
TRBV10-3,TRBJ2-7,TRBD1,few,16,TGTGCCATCAGTGAGCCCCCGGGACAGACAACCTACGAGCAGTACTTC,CAISEPPGQTTYEQYF
TRBV7-9,TRBJ2-3,.,once,14,TGTGCCAGCAGCTTCCTGGAATACACAGATACGCAGTATTTT,CASSFLEYTDTQYF
TRBV27,TRBJ1-1,TRBD1,.,13,TGTGCCAGCAGTTTAGGGACAGCTTCCGAAGCTTTCTTT,CASSLGTASEAFF
TRBV13,TRBJ2-7,.,once,14,TGTGCCAGCAGCTACCCCGGGGGCTCGGACGAGCAGTACTTC,CASSYPGGSDEQYF
TRBV19,TRBJ2-1,.,.,16,TGTGCCAGTAGTATAGATCAGGGTCGCTCCTACAATGAGCAGTTCTTC,CASSIDQGRSYNEQFF
TRBV7-6,TRBJ2-3,.,.,15,TGTGCCAGCAGCTCCCTGACAGGCCCCACAGATACGCAGTATTTT,CASSSLTGPTDTQYF
TRBV7-9,TRBJ2-1,.,few,15,TGTGCCAGCAGCTCGCTCCAGAGGGCCGACAATGAGCAGTTCTTC,CASSSLQRADNEQFF
TRBV27,TRBJ1-5,.,.,12,TGTGCCAGCGCACAGGGTAATCAGCCCCAGCATTTT,CASAQGNQPQHF
TRBV5-4,TRBJ2-1,.,.,11,TGTGCCAGCAGTATCTACAATGAGCAGTTCTTC,CASSIYNEQFF
TRBV29-1,TRBJ2-2,.,once,15,TGCAGCGTTGAACCCTTAGGAGCGAACACCGGGGAGCTGTTTTTT,CSVEPLGANTGELFF
TRBV2,TRBJ2-7,TRBD1,.,14,TGTGCCAGCAGTGCCGGGACAGGGTACTACGAGCAGTACTTC,CASSAGTGYYEQYF
TRBV27,TRBJ2-7,.,.,15,TGTGCCAGCACCCCACGGTCCGGAGGCTCCTACGAGCAGTACTTC,CASTPRSGGSYEQYF
TRBV4-3,TRBJ1-1,.,.,14,TGCGCCAGCGGTGACAGGTGGGATTATTCGGAAGCTTTCTTT,CASGDRWDYSEAFF
TRBV7-9,TRBJ2-1,.,.,12,TGTGCCAGCAGCTTATACGCCAATGAGCAGTTCTTC,CASSLYANEQFF
TRBV2,TRBJ2-7,TRBD1,.,13,TGTGCCAGCAGATCGGGACAGGCTTACGAGCAGTACTTC,CASRSGQAYEQYF
TRBV5-4,TRBJ2-1,TRBD2,.,15,TGTGCCAGCAGCTTGGTTCTAGCGGGGAACAATGAGCAGTTCTTC,CASSLVLAGNNEQFF
TRBV23-1,TRBJ2-4,TRBD1,once,10,TGCGCCAGCAGTAGAGGACAGGAGTACTTC,CASSRGQEYF
TRBV23-1,TRBJ2-7,.,.,13,TGCGCCAGCAGTCATACAAAGGCCTACGAGCAGTACTTC,CASSHTKAYEQYF
TRBV19,TRBJ2-3,.,.,16,TGTGCCAGTAGTAACCGAGGGGGGAGAGGCACAGATACGCAGTATTTT,CASSNRGGRGTDTQYF
TRBV9,TRBJ2-7,TRBD2,.,15,TGTGCCAGCAGCCCAGGTGCGGGGGGGATATACGAGCAGTACTTC,CASSPGAGGIYEQYF
TRBV6-5,TRBJ2-7,TRBD1,.,15,TGTGCCAGCAGTTACGGGACAGGGTGGTCCAACGAGCAGTACTTC,CASSYGTGWSNEQYF
TRBV5-4,TRBJ2-7,TRBD1,.,14,TGTGCCAGCAGCTCCGGGACAGGGGCCCGCGAGCAGTACTTC,CASSSGTGAREQYF
TRBV27,TRBJ2-3,TRBD2,few,16,TGTGCCAGCAGTATAGGGACTAGCGGGGGCACAGATACGCAGTATTTT,CASSIGTSGGTDTQYF
TRBV14,TRBJ1-1,.,few,15,TGTGCCAGCAGCCAAGTAGGGCAGGGAAGGACTGAAGCTTTCTTT,CASSQVGQGRTEAFF
TRBV15,TRBJ2-7,.,.,17,TGTGCCACCAGCAGCCACTTAATGGGCCAGGGGAGAAACGAGCAGTACTTC,CATSSHLMGQGRNEQYF
TRBV25-1,TRBJ2-7,TRBD1,.,14,TGTGCCAGCAGTGATCAGACAGGGGCCTACGAGCAGTACTTC,CASSDQTGAYEQYF
TRBV19,TRBJ2-1,TRBD2,.,15,TGTGCCAGTAGCCGGGAGGAGAGCTCCTACAATGAGCAGTTCTTC,CASSREESSYNEQFF
TRBV6-6,TRBJ2-1,TRBD1,.,13,TGTGCCAGCAGTTACCCGGTAGGGACAGAGAAGTTCTTC,CASSYPVGTEKFF
TRBV6-1,TRBJ1-1,.,.,13,TGTGCCAGCAGTGAGAGCCTCTTGGCTGAAGCTTTCTTT,CASSESLLAEAFF
TRBV30,TRBJ2-7,TRBD1,.,14,TGTGCCTGGAGGCGACAGGGGACATCCTACGAGCAGTACTTC,CAWRRQGTSYEQYF
TRBV6-6,TRBJ2-2,.,.,12,TGTGCCAGCGGGGTGAACACCGGGGAGCTGTTTTTT,CASGVNTGELFF
TRBV27,TRBJ2-2,.,.,14,TGTGCCAGCAGCTCCGGGACTTTAACCGGGGAGCTGTTTTTT,CASSSGTLTGELFF